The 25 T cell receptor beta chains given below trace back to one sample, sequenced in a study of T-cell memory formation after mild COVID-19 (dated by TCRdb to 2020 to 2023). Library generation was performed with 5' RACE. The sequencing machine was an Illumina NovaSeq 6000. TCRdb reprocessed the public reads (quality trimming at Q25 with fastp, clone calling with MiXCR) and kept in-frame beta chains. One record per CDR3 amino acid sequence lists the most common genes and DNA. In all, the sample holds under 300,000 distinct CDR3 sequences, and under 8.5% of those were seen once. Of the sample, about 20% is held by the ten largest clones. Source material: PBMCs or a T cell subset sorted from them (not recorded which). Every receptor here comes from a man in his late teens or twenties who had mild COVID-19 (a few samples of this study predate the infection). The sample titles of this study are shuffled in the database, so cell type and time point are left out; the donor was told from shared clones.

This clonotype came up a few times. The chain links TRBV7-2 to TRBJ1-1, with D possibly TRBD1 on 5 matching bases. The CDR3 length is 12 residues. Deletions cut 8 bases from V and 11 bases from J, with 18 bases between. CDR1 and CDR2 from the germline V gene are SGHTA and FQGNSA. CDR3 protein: CASSLTRGDAFF. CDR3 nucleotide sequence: TGTGCCAGCTCCCTTACTAGGGGCGACGCTTTCTTT.

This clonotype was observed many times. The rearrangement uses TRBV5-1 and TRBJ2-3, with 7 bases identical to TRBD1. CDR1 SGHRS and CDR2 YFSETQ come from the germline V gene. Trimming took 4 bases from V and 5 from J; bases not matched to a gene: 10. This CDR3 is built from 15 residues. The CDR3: CASSLDRVPQDTQYF. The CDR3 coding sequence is TGCGCCAGCAGCCTCGACAGGGTCCCCCAAGATACGCAGTATTTT.

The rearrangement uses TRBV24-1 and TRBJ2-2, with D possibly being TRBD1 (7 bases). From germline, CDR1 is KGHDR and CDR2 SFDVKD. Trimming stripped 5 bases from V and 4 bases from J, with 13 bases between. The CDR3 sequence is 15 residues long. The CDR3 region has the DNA TGTGCCACCAGTGCCGGCAGGGGGGCCACCGGGGAGCTGTTTTTT. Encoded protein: CATSAGRGATGELFF.

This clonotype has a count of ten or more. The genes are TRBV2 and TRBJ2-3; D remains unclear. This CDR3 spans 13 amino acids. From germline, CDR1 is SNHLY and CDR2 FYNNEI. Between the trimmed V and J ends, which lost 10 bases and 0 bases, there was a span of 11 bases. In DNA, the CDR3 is TGTGCCACCTCGGGCCCAAGCACAGATACGCAGTATTTT. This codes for CATSGPSTDTQYF.

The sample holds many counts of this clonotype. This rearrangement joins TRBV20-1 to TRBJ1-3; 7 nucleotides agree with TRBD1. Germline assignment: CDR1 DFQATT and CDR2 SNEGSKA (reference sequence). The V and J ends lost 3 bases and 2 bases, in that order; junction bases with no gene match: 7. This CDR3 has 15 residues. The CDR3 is CSARVTTGAGNTIYF. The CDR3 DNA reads TGCAGTGCTAGGGTTACCACAGGGGCTGGAAACACCATATATTTT.

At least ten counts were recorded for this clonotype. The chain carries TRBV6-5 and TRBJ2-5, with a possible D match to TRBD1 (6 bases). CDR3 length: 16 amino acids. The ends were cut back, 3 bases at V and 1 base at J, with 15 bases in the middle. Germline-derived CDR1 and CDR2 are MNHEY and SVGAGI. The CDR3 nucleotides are TGTGCCAGCAGTTATTGGGTACAGGGCGGCCAAGAGACCCAGTACTTC. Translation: CASSYWVQGGQETQYF.

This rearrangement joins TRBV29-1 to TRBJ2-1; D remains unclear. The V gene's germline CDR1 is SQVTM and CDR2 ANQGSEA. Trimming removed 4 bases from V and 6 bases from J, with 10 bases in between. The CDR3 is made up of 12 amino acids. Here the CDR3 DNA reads TGCAGCGTTGTTTATAAAATCAATGAGCAGTTCTTC. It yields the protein CSVVYKINEQFF.

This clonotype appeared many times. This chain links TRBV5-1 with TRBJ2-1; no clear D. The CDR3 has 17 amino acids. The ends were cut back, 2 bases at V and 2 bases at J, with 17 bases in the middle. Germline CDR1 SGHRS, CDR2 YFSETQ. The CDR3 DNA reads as TGCGCCAGCAGCTTCGTCGTTGTGTTAGGAACCTACAATGAGCAGTTCTTC. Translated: CASSFVVVLGTYNEQFF.

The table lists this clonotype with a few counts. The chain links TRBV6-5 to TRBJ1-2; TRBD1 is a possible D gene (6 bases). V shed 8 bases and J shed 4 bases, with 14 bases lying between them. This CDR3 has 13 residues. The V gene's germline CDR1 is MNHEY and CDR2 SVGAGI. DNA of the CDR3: TGTGCCAGCTGGTATGGGGGCGGCTATGGCTACACCTTC. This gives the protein CASWYGGGYGYTF.

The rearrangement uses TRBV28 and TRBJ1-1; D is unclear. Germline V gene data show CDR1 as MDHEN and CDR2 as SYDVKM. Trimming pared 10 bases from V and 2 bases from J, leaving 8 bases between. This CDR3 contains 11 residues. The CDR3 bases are TGTGCCACGGTCGGAAACACTGAAGCTTTCTTT. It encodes CATVGNTEAFF.

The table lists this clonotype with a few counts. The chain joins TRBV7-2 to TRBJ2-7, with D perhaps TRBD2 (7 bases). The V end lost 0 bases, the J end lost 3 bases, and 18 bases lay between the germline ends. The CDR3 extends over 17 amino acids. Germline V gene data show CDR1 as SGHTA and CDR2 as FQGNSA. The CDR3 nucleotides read TGTGCCAGCAGCTTAGCGGGGGGGCACTTAGGGCGCTACGAGCAGTACTTC. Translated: CASSLAGGHLGRYEQYF.

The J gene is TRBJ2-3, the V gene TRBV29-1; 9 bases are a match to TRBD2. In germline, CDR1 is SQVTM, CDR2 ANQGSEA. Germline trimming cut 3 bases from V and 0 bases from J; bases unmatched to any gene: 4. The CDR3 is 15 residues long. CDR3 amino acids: CSVDILAGSTDTQYF. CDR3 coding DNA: TGCAGCGTTGACATTCTAGCGGGGAGCACAGATACGCAGTATTTT.

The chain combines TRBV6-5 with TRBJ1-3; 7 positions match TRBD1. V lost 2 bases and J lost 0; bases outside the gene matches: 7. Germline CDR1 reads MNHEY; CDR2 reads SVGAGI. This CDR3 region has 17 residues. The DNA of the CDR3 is TGTGCCAGCAGTTACCGTCTAGGGGGCTTCTCTGGAAACACCATATATTTT. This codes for CASSYRLGGFSGNTIYF.

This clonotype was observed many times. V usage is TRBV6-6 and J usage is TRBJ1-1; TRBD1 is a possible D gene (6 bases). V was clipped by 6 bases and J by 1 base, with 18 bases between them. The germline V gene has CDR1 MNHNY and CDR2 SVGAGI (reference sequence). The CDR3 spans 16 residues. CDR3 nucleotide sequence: TGTGCCAGCAGCAATAACCCCGACAGGTGGAACACTGAAGCTTTCTTT. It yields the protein CASSNNPDRWNTEAFF.

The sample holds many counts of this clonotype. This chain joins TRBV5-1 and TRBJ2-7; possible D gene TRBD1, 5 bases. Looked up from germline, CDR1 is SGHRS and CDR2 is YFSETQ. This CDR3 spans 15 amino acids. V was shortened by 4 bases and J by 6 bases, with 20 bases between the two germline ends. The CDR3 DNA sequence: TGCGCCAGCAGCCTGGATGGGGCGACCAGGCGCGAGCAGTACTTC. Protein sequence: CASSLDGATRREQYF.

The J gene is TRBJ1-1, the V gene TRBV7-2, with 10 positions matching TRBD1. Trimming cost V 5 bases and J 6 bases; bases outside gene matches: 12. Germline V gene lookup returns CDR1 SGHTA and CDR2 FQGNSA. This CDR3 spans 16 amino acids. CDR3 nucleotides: TGTGCCAGCAGCCCGATAGGGGACAGGGGCAAGGCTGAAGCTTTCTTT. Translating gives CASSPIGDRGKAEAFF. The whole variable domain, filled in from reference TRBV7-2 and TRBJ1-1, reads GAGVSQSPSNKVTEKGKDVELRCDPISGHTALYWYRQSLGQGLEFLIYFQGNSAPDKSGLPSDRFSAERTGGSVSTLTIQRTQQEDSAVYLCASSPIGDRGKAEAFFGQGTRLTVV.

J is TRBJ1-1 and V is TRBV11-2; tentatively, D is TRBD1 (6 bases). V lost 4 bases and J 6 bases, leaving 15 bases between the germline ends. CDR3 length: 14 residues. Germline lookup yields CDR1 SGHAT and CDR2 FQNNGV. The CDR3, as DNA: TGTGCCAGCAGCTGGCTCGGGGGGCTCGCTGAAGCTTTCTTT. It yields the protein CASSWLGGLAEAFF.

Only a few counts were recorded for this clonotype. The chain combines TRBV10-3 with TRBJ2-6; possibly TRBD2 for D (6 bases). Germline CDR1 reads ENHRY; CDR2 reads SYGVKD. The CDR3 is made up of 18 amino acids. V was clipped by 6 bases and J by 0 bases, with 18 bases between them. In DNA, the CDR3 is TGTGCCATCAGCCGCGGGGAGGAGGGTGCCTCTGGGGCCAACGTCCTGACTTTC. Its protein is CAISRGEEGASGANVLTF.

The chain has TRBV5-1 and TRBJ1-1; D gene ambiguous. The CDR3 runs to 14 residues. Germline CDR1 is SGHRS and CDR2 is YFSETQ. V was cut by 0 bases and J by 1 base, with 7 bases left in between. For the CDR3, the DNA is TGCGCCAGCAGCTTGGCCATAGAGAACACTGAAGCTTTCTTT. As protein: CASSLAIENTEAFF.

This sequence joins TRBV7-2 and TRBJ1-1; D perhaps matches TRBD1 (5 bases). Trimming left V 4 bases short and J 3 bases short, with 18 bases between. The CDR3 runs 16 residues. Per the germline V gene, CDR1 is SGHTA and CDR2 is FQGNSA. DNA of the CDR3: TGTGCCAGCAGCTCCGCCGGGACGGAATATTACACTGAAGCTTTCTTT. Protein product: CASSSAGTEYYTEAFF.

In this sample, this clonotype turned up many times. Here the CDR3 reads CASSQDWIRTGMNTEAFF. CDR3 nucleotides: TGTGCCAGCAGCCAAGATTGGATAAGGACAGGAATGAACACTGAAGCTTTCTTT. The chain combines TRBV4-2 with TRBJ1-1, with TRBD1 matching 7 bases. Germline trimming cut 0 bases from V and 0 bases from J; bases unmatched to any gene: 10. Per the germline V gene, CDR1 is LGHNA and CDR2 is YNFKEQ. This CDR3 comprises 18 residues.

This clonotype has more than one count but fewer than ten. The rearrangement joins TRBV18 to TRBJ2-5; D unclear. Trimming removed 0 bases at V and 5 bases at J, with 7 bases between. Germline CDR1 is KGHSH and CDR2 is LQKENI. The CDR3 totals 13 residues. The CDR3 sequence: CASSPPTSETQYF. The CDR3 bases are TGTGCCAGCTCACCACCGACGTCGGAGACCCAGTACTTC.

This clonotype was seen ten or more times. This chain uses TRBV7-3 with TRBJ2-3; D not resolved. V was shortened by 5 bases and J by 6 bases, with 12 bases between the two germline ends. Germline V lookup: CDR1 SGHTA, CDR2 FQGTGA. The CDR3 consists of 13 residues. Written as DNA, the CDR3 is TGTGCCAGCAGCCCCCTAGGTCCGGATACGCAGTATTTT. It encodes CASSPLGPDTQYF.

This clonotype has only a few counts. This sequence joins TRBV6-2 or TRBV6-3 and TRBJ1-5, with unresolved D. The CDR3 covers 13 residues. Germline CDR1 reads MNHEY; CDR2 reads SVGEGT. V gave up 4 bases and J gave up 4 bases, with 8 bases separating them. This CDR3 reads CASSWSGNQPQHF. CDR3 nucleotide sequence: TGTGCCAGCAGTTGGTCGGGGAATCAGCCCCAGCATTTT.

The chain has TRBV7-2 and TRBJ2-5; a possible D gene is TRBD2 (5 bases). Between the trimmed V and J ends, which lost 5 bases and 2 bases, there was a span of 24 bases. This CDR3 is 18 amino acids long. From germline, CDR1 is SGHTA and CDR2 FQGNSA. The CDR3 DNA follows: TGTGCCAGCAGCCCCTCTTGGGTAGCGTGGCCATTTCAAGAGACCCAGTACTTC. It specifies CASSPSWVAWPFQETQYF.